The 13 T cell receptor beta chains below were found in one sample sequenced in a study of regulatory T cells in long-lasting Graves disease. As for time point: newly diagnosed GD, antithyroid drugs for less than 3 months. RNA isolated from PBMCs was used to make the TCR library. Arm-PCR of CDR3 regions and iRepertoire HTBI primers were the basis on which TCR beta libraries were built. TCRdb recomputed calls from the multiplex PCR reads with MiXCR, one row per CDR3 protein. The sample lists a few hundred thousand distinct CDR3 sequences; approximately 14% were seen once. This sample also appeared in a second study, on T cells in Graves' hyperthyroidism and ophthalmopathy.

Material: peripheral blood mononuclear cells (PBMCs), obtained at new diagnosis, from a patient treated with antithyroid drugs. The receptors here all came from a woman aged 45-65 years with Graves disease.

This clonotype turned up a few times. The chain links TRBV25-1 to TRBJ2-2; no firm D call. Germline values: CDR1 MGHDK, CDR2 SYGVNS. Between the trimmed V and J ends, which lost 2 bases and 7 bases, there was a span of 2 bases. CDR3 length: 11 residues. The CDR3 DNA is TGTGCCAGCAGTGAAAGCGGGGAGCTGTTTTTT. This codes for CASSESGELFF.

This clonotype occurred a few times. V is TRBV19 and J is TRBJ2-1; D tentatively reads TRBD1 or TRBD2 (5 bases each). The CDR3 loop spans 15 amino acids. Germline CDR1 LNHDA, CDR2 SQIVND (reference sequence). V was clipped by 11 bases and J by 2 bases, with 19 bases between them. DNA for the CDR3: TGTGCCTGCACCCGCCGGGACGGTGCCTACAATGAGCAGTTCTTC. Translating gives CACTRRDGAYNEQFF.

CDR3 sequence (DNA): TGTGCCATCAGTGAGGCAGACTTGAACACCGGGGAGCTGTTTTTT. Protein product: CAISEADLNTGELFF. The rearrangement links TRBV10-3 to TRBJ2-2; D is ambiguous. This CDR3 spans 15 amino acids. The germline CDR1 and CDR2 sequences are ENHRY and SYGVKD. V gave up 2 bases and J gave up 1 base, with 8 bases separating them.

This clonotype was detected many times. The rearrangement links TRBV28 to TRBJ2-2; D is undetermined. V lost 3 bases and J lost 4, with 6 bases in between. CDR3 length equals 13 residues. In germline, CDR1 is MDHEN, CDR2 SYDVKM. The CDR3 DNA reads TGTGCCAGCAGTTTTGTGAGCACCGGGGAGCTGTTTTTT. As protein: CASSFVSTGELFF.

The DNA for the CDR3 is TGTGCCAGCAGTTCCCACGACAAGAACAATGAGCAGTTCTTC. Translated, it gives CASSSHDKNNEQFF. V and J are TRBV28 and TRBJ2-1, with D hard to call. Germline lookup yields CDR1 MDHEN and CDR2 SYDVKM. The CDR3 covers 14 residues. Trimming shortened V by 4 bases and J by 5 bases, and 12 bases separated the two germline ends.

The table lists this clonotype with a count of one. The chain employs TRBV19 and TRBJ2-3; perhaps TRBD1 as D (6 bases). This CDR3 contains 16 residues. Trimming removed 1 base from V and 2 bases from J, with 13 bases in between. The germline CDR1 and CDR2 sequences are LNHDA and SQIVND (reference sequence). The CDR3: CASSIGDTVFTDTQYF. The CDR3 DNA is TGTGCCAGTAGTATAGGGGACACAGTCTTCACAGATACGCAGTATTTT. Full variable domain (rest looked up from reference TRBV19 and TRBJ2-3): DGGITQSPKYLFRKEGQNVTLSCEQNLNHDAMYWYRQDPGQGLRLIYYSQIVNDFQKGDIAEGYSVSREKKESFPLTVTSAQKNPTAFYLCASSIGDTVFTDTQYFGPGTRLTVL.

This clonotype has a count of ten or more. This chain uses TRBV20-1 with TRBJ2-7, with unresolved D. This CDR3 has 18 amino acids. In germline, CDR1 is DFQATT, CDR2 SNEGSKA (reference sequence). Deletions cut 4 bases from V and 2 bases from J, with 27 bases between. The DNA of the CDR3 is TGCAGTGCTAATATCCCCTCCCGACAACGGGTGGGCCCCTACGAGCAGTACTTC. It codes for CSANIPSRQRVGPYEQYF.

As concerns this clonotype: Being one base from a much bigger clone, this may be a read error. The chain employs TRBV11-2 and TRBJ2-1, with D maybe TRBD2 (7 bases). The J call is in doubt because the DNA end fits TRBJ2-7 better. This CDR3 contains 16 residues. Germline CDR1 is SGHAT and CDR2 is FQNNGV. CDR3 residues: CASSLGRGYSYNEQYF. The CDR3, as DNA: TGTGCCAGCAGCTTGGGGAGGGGGTACTCCTACAATGAGCAGTACTTC.

There are a few counts of this clonotype. The J gene is TRBJ1-5, the V gene TRBV27, with no clear D. The V gene lost 2 bases and the J gene lost 9 bases, with 8 bases spanning the gap. The CDR3 has 12 amino acids. Germline CDR1 and CDR2: MNHEY and SMNVEV (reference sequence). The CDR3 nucleotides are TGTGCCAGCAGTTTACGGCCATTGCCCCAGCATTTT. As protein: CASSLRPLPQHF.

This clonotype showed up just a few times. A much larger clone lies a single base off, so this may be a read error. The chain combines TRBV30 with TRBJ1-5; tentative D call: TRBD1 (6 bases). This CDR3 comprises 13 residues. The V gene lost 2 bases and the J gene lost 6 bases, with 11 bases spanning the gap. CDR1 GTSNPN and CDR2 SVGIG come from the germline V gene (reference sequence). The CDR3 DNA follows: TGTGCCTGGAGTAGGCAGGGGAGTCAGCCCCAGCATTTT. Amino acid sequence: CAWSRQGSQPQHF.

In its sample, this clonotype was seen a few times. The CDR3 spells CASGGAGATDTQYF. The CDR3 nucleotides are TGTGCCAGCGGGGGGGCGGGAGCCACAGATACGCAGTATTTT. The V and J genes are TRBV2 and TRBJ2-3, with TRBD2 as a possible D gene (7 bases). This CDR3 region has 14 residues. V was shortened by 8 bases and J by 2 bases, with 14 bases between the two germline ends. Per the germline V gene, CDR1 is SNHLY and CDR2 is FYNNEI. The variable domain in full, with the rest retrieved from reference TRBV2 and TRBJ2-3, is EPEVTQTPSHQVTQMGQEVILRCVPISNHLYFYWYRQILGQKVEFLVSFYNNEISEKSEIFDDQFSVERPDGSNFTLKIRSTKLEDSAMYFCASGGAGATDTQYFGPGTRLTVL.

A few counts support this clonotype. This sequence joins TRBV20-1 and TRBJ1-5, with TRBD1 matching over 7 bases. The CDR3 is made up of 17 amino acids. Germline CDR1 DFQATT, CDR2 SNEGSKA (reference sequence). V shed 0 bases, J shed 0 bases, and the junction held 8 bases outside the gene matches. The DNA of the CDR3 is TGCAGTGCTAGAGAAAACAGGGGATTGAGTAGCAATCAGCCCCAGCATTTT. Translating it yields CSARENRGLSSNQPQHF.

V is TRBV7-9 and J is TRBJ1-2, with D possibly being TRBD1 (5 bases). In germline, CDR1 is SEHNR, CDR2 FQNEAQ (reference sequence). The V and J ends lost 5 bases and 4 bases respectively, with 17 bases between them. The CDR3 is 15 residues long. In DNA, the CDR3 is TGTGCCAGCAGCCTAGGGGCCGGGTCCGGCTATGGCTACACCTTC. This translates into CASSLGAGSGYGYTF.